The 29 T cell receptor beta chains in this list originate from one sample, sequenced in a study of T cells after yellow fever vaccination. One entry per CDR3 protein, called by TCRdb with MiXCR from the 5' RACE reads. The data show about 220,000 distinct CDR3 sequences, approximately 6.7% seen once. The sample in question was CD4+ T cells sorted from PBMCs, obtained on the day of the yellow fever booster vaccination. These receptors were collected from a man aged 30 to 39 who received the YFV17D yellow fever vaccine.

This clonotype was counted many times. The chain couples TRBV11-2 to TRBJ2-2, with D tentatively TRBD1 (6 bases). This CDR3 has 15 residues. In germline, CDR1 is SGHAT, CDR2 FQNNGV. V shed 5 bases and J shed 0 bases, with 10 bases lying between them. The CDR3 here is CASSTRQANTGELFF. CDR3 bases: TGTGCCAGCAGCACTAGACAGGCGAACACCGGGGAGCTGTTTTTT.

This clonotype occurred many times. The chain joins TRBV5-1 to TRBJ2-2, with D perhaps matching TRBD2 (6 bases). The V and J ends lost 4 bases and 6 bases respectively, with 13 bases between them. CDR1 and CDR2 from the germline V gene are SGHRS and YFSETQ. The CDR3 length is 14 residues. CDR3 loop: CASSATSIAGELFF. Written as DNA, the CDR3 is TGCGCCAGCAGCGCAACTAGCATCGCCGGGGAGCTGTTTTTT.

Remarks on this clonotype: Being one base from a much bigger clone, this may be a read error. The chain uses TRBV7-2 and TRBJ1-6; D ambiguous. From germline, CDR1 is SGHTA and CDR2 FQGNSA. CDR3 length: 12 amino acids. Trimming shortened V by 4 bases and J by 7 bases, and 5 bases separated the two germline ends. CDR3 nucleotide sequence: TGTGCCAGCAGCTCCATGAATTCACCCCTCCACTTT. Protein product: CASSSMNSPLHF.

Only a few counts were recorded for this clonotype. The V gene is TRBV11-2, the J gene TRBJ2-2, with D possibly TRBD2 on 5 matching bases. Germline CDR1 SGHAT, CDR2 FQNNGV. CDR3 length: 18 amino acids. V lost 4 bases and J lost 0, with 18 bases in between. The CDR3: CASSSPLRSDPNTGELFF. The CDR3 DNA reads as TGTGCCAGCAGCTCCCCCCTGCGTAGCGACCCGAACACCGGGGAGCTGTTTTTT.

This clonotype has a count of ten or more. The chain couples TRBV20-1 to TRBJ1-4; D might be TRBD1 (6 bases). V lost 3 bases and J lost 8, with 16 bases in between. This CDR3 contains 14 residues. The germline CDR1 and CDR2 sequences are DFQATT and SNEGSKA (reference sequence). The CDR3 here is CSASPPGHLEKLFF. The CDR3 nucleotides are TGCAGTGCTAGCCCCCCGGGACATTTAGAAAAACTGTTTTTT.

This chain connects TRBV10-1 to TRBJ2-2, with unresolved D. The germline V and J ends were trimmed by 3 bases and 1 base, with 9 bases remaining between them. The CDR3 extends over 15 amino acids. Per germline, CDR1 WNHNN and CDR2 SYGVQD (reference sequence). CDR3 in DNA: TGCGCCAGCAGTGATGAAAACTTGAACACCGGGGAGCTGTTTTTT. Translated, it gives CASSDENLNTGELFF.

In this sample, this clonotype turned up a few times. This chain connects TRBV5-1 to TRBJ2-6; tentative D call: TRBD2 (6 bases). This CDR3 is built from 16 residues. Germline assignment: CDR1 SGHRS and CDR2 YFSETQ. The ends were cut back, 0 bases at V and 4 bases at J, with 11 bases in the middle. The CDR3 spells CASSLERGRGANVLTF. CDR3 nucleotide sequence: TGCGCCAGCAGCTTGGAACGGGGGAGAGGGGCCAACGTCCTGACTTTC.

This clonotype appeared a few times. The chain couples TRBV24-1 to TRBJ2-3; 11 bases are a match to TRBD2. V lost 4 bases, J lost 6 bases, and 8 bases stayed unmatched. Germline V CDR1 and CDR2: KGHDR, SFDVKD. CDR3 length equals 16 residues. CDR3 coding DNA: TGTGCCACCAGTGACTACGCGGCTAGCGGGAGGGATACGCAGTATTTT. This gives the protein CATSDYAASGRDTQYF.

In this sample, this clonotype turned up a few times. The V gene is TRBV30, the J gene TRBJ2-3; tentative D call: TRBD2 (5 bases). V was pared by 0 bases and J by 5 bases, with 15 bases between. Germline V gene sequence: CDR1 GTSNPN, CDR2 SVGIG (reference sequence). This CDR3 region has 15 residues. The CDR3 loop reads CAWSVRGPLGDTQYF. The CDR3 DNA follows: TGTGCCTGGAGTGTACGGGGTCCCTTAGGAGATACGCAGTATTTT.

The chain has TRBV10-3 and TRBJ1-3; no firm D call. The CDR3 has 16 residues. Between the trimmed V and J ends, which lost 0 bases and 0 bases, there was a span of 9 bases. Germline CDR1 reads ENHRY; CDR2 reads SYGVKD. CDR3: CAISESTASSGNTIYF. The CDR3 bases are TGTGCCATCAGTGAGTCGACCGCGAGCTCTGGAAACACCATATATTTT.

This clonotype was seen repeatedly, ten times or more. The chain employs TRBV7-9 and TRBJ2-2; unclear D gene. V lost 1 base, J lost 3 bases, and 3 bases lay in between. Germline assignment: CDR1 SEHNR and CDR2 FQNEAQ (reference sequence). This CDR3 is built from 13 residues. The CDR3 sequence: CASSLGYTGELFF. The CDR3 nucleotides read TGTGCCAGCAGCTTAGGATACACCGGGGAGCTGTTTTTT.

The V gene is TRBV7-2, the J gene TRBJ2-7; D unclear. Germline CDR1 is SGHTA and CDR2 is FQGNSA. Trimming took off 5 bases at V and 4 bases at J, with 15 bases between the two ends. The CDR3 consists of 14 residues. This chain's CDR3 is CASSLRSTSYEQYF. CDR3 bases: TGTGCCAGCAGCCTAAGGTCCACAAGTTACGAGCAGTACTTC.

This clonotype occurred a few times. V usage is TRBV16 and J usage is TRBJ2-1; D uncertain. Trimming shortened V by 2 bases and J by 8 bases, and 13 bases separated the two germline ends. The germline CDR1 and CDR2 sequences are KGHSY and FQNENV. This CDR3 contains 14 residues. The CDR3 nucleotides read TGTGCCAGCAGCCAAATGAGAGTTAAGGATGAGCAGTTCTTC. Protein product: CASSQMRVKDEQFF.

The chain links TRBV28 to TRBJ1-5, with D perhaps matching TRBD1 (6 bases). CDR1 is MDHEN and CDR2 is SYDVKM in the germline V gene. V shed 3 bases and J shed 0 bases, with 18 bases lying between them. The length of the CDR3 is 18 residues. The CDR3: CASSFADRYEISNQPQHF. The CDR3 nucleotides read TGTGCCAGCAGTTTCGCGGACAGATATGAGATTAGCAATCAGCCCCAGCATTTT.

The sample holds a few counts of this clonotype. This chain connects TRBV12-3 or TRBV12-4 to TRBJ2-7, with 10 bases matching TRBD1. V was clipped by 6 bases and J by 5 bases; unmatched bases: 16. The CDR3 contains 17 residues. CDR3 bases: TGTGCCAGCAGCAGCGAGGTGCGGGACAGGGGAACGGACGAGCAGTACTTC. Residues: CASSSEVRDRGTDEQYF.

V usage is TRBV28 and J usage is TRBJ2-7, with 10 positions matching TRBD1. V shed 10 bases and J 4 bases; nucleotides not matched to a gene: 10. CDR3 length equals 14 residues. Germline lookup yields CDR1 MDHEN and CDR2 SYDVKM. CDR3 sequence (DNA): TGTGCCACCACAAGGACAGGGGGGAGATACGAGCAGTACTTC. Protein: CATTRTGGRYEQYF.

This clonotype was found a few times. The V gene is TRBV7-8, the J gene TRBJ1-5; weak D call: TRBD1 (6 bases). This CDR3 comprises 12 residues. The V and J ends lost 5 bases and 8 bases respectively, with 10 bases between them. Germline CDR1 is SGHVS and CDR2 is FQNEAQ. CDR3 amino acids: CASSIQGKPQHF. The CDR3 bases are TGTGCCAGCAGCATACAGGGAAAGCCCCAGCATTTT.

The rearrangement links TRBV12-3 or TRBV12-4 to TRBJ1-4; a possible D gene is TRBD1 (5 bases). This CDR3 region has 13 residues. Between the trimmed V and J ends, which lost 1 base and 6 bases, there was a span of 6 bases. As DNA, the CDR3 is TGTGCCAGCAGTTTAGGGGGCGATGAAAAACTGTTTTTT. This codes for CASSLGGDEKLFF.

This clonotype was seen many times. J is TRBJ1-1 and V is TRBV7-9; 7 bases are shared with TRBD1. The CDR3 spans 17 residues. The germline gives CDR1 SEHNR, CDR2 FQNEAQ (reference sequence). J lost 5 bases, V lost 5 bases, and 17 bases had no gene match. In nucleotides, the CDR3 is TGTGCCAGCAGCCGGCGACAGGGAAGGGGAAGGGAGACTGAAGCTTTCTTT. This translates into CASSRRQGRGRETEAFF. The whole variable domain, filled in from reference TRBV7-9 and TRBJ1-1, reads DTGVSQNPRHKITKRGQNVTFRCDPISEHNRLYWYRQTLGQGPEFLTYFQNEAQLEKSRLLSDRFSAERPKGSFSTLEIQRTEQGDSAMYLCASSRRQGRGRETEAFFGQGTRLTVV.

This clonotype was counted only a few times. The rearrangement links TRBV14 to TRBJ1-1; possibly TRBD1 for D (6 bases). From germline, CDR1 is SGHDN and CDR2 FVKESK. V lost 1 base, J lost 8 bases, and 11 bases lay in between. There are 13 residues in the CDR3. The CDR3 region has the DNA TGTGCCAGCAGCCAAGTTCGGCAGGGGGAAGCTTTCTTT. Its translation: CASSQVRQGEAFF.

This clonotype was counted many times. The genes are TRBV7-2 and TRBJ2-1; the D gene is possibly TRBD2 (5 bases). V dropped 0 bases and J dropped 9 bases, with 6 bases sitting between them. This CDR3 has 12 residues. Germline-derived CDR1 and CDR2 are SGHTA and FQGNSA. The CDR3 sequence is CASSLAGAEQFF. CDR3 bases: TGTGCCAGCAGCTTAGCGGGAGCTGAGCAGTTCTTC. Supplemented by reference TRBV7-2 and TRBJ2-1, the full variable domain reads GAGVSQSPSNKVTEKGKDVELRCDPISGHTALYWYRQSLGQGLEFLIYFQGNSAPDKSGLPSDRFSAERTGGSVSTLTIQRTQQEDSAVYLCASSLAGAEQFFGPGTRLTVL.

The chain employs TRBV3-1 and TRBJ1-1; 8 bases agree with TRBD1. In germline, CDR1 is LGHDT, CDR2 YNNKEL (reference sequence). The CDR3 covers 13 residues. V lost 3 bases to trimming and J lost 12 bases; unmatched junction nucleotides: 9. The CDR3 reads CASSHPGGGHTFF. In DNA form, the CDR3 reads TGTGCCAGCAGCCATCCAGGGGGCGGGCACACTTTCTTT. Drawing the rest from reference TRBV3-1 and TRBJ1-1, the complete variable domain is DTAVSQTPKYLVTQMGNDKSIKCEQNLGHDTMYWYKQDSKKFLKIMFSYNNKELIINETVPNRFSPKSPDKAHLNLHINSLELGDSAVYFCASSHPGGGHTFFGQGTRLTVV.

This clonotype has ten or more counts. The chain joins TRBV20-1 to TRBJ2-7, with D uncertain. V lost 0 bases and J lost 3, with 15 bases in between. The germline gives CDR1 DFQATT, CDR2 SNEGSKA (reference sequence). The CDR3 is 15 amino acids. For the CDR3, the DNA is TGCAGTGCTAGAGATCGAGGTCCGGGTGACTACGAGCAGTACTTC. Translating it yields CSARDRGPGDYEQYF.

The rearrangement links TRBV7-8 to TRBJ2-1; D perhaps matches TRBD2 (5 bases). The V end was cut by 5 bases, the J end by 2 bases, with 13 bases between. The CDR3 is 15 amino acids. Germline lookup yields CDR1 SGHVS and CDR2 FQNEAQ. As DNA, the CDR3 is TGTGCCAGCAGCCCGATAGAGGGTACCTACAATGAGCAGTTCTTC. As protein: CASSPIEGTYNEQFF.

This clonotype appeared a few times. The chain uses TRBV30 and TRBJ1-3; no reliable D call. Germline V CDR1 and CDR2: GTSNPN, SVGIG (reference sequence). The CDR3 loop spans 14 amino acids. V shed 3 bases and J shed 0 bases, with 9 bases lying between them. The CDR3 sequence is CAWRWAISGNTIYF. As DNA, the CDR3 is TGTGCCTGGAGGTGGGCGATCTCTGGAAACACCATATATTTT. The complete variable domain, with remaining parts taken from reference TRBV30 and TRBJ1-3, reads SQTIHQWPATLVQPVGSPLSLECTVEGTSNPNLYWYRQAAGRGLQLLFYSVGIGQISSEVPQNLSASRPQDRQFILSSKKLLLSDSGFYLCAWRWAISGNTIYFGEGSWLTVV.

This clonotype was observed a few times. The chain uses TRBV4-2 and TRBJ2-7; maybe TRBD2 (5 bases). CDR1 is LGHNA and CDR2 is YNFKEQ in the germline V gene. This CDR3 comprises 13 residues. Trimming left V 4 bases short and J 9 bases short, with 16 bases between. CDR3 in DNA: TGTGCCAGCAGCCCGTCGACCGTAGAGGGGCAGTACTTC. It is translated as CASSPSTVEGQYF.

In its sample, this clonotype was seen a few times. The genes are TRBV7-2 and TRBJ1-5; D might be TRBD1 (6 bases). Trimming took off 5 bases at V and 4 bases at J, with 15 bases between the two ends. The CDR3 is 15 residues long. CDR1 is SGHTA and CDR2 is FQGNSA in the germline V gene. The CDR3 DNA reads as TGTGCCAGCAGCCGGGGGACAATCGGAAATCAGCCCCAGCATTTT. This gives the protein CASSRGTIGNQPQHF. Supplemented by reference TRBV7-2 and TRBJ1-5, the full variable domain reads GAGVSQSPSNKVTEKGKDVELRCDPISGHTALYWYRQSLGQGLEFLIYFQGNSAPDKSGLPSDRFSAERTGGSVSTLTIQRTQQEDSAVYLCASSRGTIGNQPQHFGDGTRLSIL.

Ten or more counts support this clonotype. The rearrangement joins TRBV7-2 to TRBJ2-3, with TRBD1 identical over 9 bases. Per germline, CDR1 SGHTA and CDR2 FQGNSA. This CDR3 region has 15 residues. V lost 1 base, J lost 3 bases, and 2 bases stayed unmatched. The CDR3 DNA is TGTGCCAGCAGCTTAGTAGGGACAGGGACAGATACGCAGTATTTT. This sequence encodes CASSLVGTGTDTQYF.

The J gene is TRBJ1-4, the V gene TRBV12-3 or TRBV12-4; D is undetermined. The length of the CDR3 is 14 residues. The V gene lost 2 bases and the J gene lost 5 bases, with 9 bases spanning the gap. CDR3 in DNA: TGTGCCAGCAGTTTAAGGCAGCTGAATGAAAAACTGTTTTTT. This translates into CASSLRQLNEKLFF.